This T cell receptor (beta chain) was captured in a study of spatial heterogeneity in lung cancer. Time point indicated: sample taken at primary tumor resection. The sequenced material consisted of unsorted whole RNA from tumor, nontumor lung or frozen PBMC. V trimming: 3 bases; J trimming: 3 bases; junction bases outside the gene matches: 4. This CDR3 contains 15 residues. Germline V lookup: CDR1 MNHNS, CDR2 SASEGT. TCRdb recomputed calls from the 5' RACE reads with MiXCR, one row per CDR3 protein. This table has around 60,000 distinct CDR3 sequences, 8.4% appearing once. This TCR came from a female donor with early-stage non-small cell lung cancer. The J gene is TRBJ2-7, the V gene TRBV6-1; TRBD1 agrees at 11 bases. The starting material was PBMCs, obtained at surgery. The CDR3 nucleotides read TGTGCCAGCAGTGAGGCCGGGACAGGGGGCTACGAGCAGTACTTC. Amino acids: CASSEAGTGGYEQYF.